The present TCR beta chain was sequenced within a study of blood T cell repertoires in COVID-19. In the study overall: Nucleic acid was either cDNA or gDNA, and it came from T cells, B-cell-depleted T cells, or PBMCs.

The method was immunoSEQ multiplex PCR; TCRdb's version includes in-frame clones alone and lacks a portion of them. The table lists approximately 350,000 clones, about 88% of them singletons. The germline CDR1 and CDR2 sequences are KGHSH and LQKENI. The CDR3 is made up of 12 amino acids. V was trimmed by 6 bases and J by 5 bases, leaving 10 bases between them. The sequence came from a woman in her 70s with COVID-19, enrolled during active disease. V usage is TRBV18 and J usage is TRBJ2-5; D gene ambiguous. The material sequenced was peripheral blood. For the CDR3, the DNA is TGTGCCAGCTCCCCCTACGGGGAGACCCAGTACTTC. Translating gives CASSPYGETQYF. Looking up the rest from reference TRBV18 and TRBJ2-5 gives the full variable domain: NAGVMQNPRHLVRRRGQEARLRCSPMKGHSHVYWYRQLPEEGLKFMVYLQKENIIDESGMPKERFSAEFPKEGPSILRIQQVVRGDSAAYFCASSPYGETQYFGPGTRLLVL.